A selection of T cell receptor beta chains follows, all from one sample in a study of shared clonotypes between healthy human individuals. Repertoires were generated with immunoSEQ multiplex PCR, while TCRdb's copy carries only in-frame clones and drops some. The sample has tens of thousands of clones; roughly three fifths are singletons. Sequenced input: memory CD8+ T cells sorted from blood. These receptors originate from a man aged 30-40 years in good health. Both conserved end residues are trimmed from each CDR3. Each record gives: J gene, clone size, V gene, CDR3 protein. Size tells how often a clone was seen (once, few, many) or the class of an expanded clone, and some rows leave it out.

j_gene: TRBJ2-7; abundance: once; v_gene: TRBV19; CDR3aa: ASSIAGGSYEQY
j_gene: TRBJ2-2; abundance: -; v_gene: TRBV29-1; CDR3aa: SVVLQGAYTGELF
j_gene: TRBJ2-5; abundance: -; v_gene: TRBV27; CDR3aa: ASSPSGSPRETQY
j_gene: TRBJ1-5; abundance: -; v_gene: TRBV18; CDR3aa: ASSPTDSADQPQH
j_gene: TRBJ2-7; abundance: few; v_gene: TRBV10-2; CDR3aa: ASSEWGSGYSYEQY
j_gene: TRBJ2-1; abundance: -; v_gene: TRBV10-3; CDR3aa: ATTTGLANNEQF
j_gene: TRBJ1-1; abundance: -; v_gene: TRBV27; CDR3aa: ASSYQGGTEAF
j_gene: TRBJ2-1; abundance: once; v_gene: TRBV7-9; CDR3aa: ASSPSGRGGNEQF
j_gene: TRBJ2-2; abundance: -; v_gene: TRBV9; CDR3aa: ASSPGRTSGTGELF
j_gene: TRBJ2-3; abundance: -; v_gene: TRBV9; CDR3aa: ASGETDTQY
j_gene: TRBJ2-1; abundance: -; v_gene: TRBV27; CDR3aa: ASGFPRLAGEWRNEQF
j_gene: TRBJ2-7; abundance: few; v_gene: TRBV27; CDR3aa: ASSMQGGEQY
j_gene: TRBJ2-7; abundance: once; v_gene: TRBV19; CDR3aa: ASSPGERLAGDYEQY
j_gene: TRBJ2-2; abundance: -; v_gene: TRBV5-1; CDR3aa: ASSSGLAGPNTGELF